The next 25 T cell receptor delta chains were all read from a single sample in a study of gamma-delta chains in newborns, infants, children. TCRdb redid clone calling on the reads using CATT. Of some 1,300 delta-chain clones in the sample, 1% to 1.3% were seen once. The sample was blood. Source of these receptors: a child in good health.

Points on this clone: The protein TCRdb gives is from a much larger clone and does not agree with this DNA's translation at residue 8, likely a read error; the protein shown here comes from the DNA. The chain employs TRDV2 and TRDJ1; 8 bases agree with TRDD3. V lost 1 base to trimming and J lost 1 base; unmatched junction nucleotides: 10. Germline V gene sequence: CDR1 GEAIGNYY, CDR2 EKD. The CDR3 contains 17 residues. DNA for the CDR3: TGTGCCTGTGACACACTGGGGGTCACGGGGGGCACCGATAAACTCATCTTT. Translation: CACDTLGVTGGTDKLIF.

This clone has just a few counts. A single base is all that separates this from a far larger clone, so a read error is likely. Additional DNA sequences in this sample encode the identical CDR3. V usage is TRDV2 and J usage is TRDJ1; TRDD3 matches 7 bases. The CDR3 totals 15 residues. The V gene end was trimmed by 4 bases and the J gene end by 7 bases; junction bases not matched to a gene: 14. CDR1 GEAIGNYY and CDR2 EKD come from the germline V gene. CDR3 region: CACDTVLGGPSKLIF. The CDR3 DNA reads as TGTGCCTGTGATACCGTGCTGGGGGGTCCGAGTAAACTCATCTTT.

This clone ranks as medium-sized. Other DNA sequences of this sample code for an identical CDR3. The V gene is TRDV2, the J gene TRDJ3; a possible D gene is TRDD3 (5 bases). The germline V and J ends were trimmed by 1 base and 0 bases, with 12 bases remaining between them. There are 18 residues in the CDR3. The germline V gene has CDR1 GEAIGNYY and CDR2 EKD. DNA of the CDR3: TGTGCCTGTGACACGGCCGGGGGGTACTCCTGGGACACCCGACAGATGTTTTTC. It yields the protein CACDTAGGYSWDTRQMFF.

This clone was detected only a few times. This DNA translates differently at residue 6 from the TCRdb protein, which is that of a much larger clone; a read error is likely, and the protein shown is the DNA's own translation. The V and J genes are TRDV2 and TRDJ1; D might be TRDD3 (6 bases). Trimming took off 0 bases at V and 0 bases at J, with 16 bases between the two ends. The CDR3 totals 17 residues. CDR1 and CDR2 (germline): GEAIGNYY, EKD. This CDR3 reads CACDTAGGGQNTDKLIF. In nucleotides, the CDR3 is TGTGCCTGTGACACCGCGGGTGGGGGTCAAAACACCGATAAACTCATCTTT.

The table lists this clone with a few counts. The TCRdb record carries a much larger clone's protein, which differs from this DNA's translation at residue 16; a read error is the likely cause, and the protein listed here is the DNA translation. The chain employs TRDV2 and TRDJ1, with 10 bases that match TRDD3. CDR1 and CDR2 from the germline V gene are GEAIGNYY and EKD. The CDR3 runs 20 residues. CDR3 amino acids: CACDPLSTGGSSRYTNKLIF. The DNA of the CDR3 is TGTGCCTGTGACCCACTCAGTACTGGGGGATCATCCCGGTACACCAATAAACTCATCTTT.

This clone was observed a few times. A far larger clone is a single base away, which makes a read error likely. The chain links TRDV2 to TRDJ1; TRDD3 might be the D (6 bases). Germline V gives CDR1 GEAIGNYY, CDR2 EKD. This CDR3 has 18 residues. The V and J ends lost 1 base and 0 bases respectively, with 20 bases between them. The CDR3 spells CACDTVGVVGADTDKLIF. The DNA for the CDR3 is TGTGCCTGTGACACAGTAGGCGTGGTGGGGGCCGACACCGATAAACTCATCTTT.

As concerns this clone: A far larger clone is a single base away, which makes a read error likely. The chain is built from TRDV2 and TRDJ1; 10 nucleotides match TRDD3. The V gene end was trimmed by 0 bases and the J gene end by 0 bases; junction bases not matched to a gene: 18. This CDR3 spans 21 amino acids. Germline-derived CDR1 and CDR2 are GEAIGNYY and EKD. The CDR3 region is CACDTVKGDTQAATYTDKLIF. In nucleotides, the CDR3 is TGTGCCTGTGACACCGTGAAGGGGGATACGCAGGCGGCAACATACACCGATAAACTCATCTTT.

For this clone: The TCRdb protein comes from a much larger clone and disagrees with this DNA's translation at residue 6, likely due to a read error; the protein given here is derived from the DNA. This chain uses TRDV2 with TRDJ1, with 10 nucleotides matching TRDD3. V trimming: 0 bases; J trimming: 0 bases; junction bases outside the gene matches: 9. CDR3 length equals 18 residues. CDR1 GEAIGNYY and CDR2 EKD come from the germline V gene. The CDR3 nucleotides are TGTGCCTGTGACACCGCTCCTACTGGGGGATTGAACACCGATAAACTCATCTTT. Translating gives CACDTAPTGGLNTDKLIF.

This clone has just a few counts. The protein recorded in TCRdb matches a much larger clone and deviates from this DNA's translation at residue 3, suggesting a read error; the protein here is obtained by translating the DNA. The chain couples TRDV2 to TRDJ1; 10 bases agree with TRDD3. Germline CDR1 GEAIGNYY, CDR2 EKD. The CDR3 spans 17 residues. The CDR3 loop reads CARDTSGDTEYTDKLIF. The CDR3, as DNA: TGTGCCCGTGACACCTCGGGGGATACGGAGTACACCGATAAACTCATCTTT.

A note on this clone: It differs at one base from a far larger clone, so likely a read error. The same CDR3 can be traced to other DNA sequences in this sample. V and J are TRDV2 and TRDJ1; 12 nucleotides match TRDD3. Germline trimming cut 3 bases from V and 0 bases from J; bases unmatched to any gene: 10. Germline V gene lookup returns CDR1 GEAIGNYY and CDR2 EKD. The CDR3 covers 18 residues. The CDR3: CACDLILGDTRYTDKLIF. The CDR3 DNA is TGTGCCTGTGACCTCATACTGGGGGATACACGGTACACCGATAAACTCATCTTT.

By sample fraction, this clone is hyperexpanded. The sample carries other DNA sequences with the same CDR3. The chain recombines TRDV2 with TRDJ3, with a tentative D call TRDD3 (6 bases). The CDR3 length is 18 residues. Germline CDR1 is GEAIGNYY and CDR2 is EKD. V was shortened by 0 bases and J by 0 bases, with 11 bases between the two germline ends. CDR3 nucleotide sequence: TGTGCCTGTGACACCGCGGTGGGGATCTCCTGGGACACCCGACAGATGTTTTTC. Translating it yields CACDTAVGISWDTRQMFF.

This clone was observed a handful of times. The protein given by TCRdb reflects a much larger clone and differs at residue 5 from this DNA's translation, likely from a read error; the protein shown is the DNA's translation. The chain has TRDV2 and TRDJ3; no firm D call. Trimming removed 2 bases from V and 0 bases from J, with 19 bases in between. Germline-derived CDR1 and CDR2 are GEAIGNYY and EKD. CDR3 length equals 20 residues. The CDR3 reads CACDILKRIPSSWDTRQMFF. For the CDR3, the DNA is TGTGCCTGTGACATCTTGAAGCGGATTCCAAGCTCCTGGGACACCCGACAGATGTTTTTC.

This clone was counted a few times. TCRdb's listed protein matches a much larger clone and diverges from this DNA's translation at residue 5, likely through a read error; the protein shown comes from the DNA. The chain uses TRDV2 and TRDJ1; 9 nucleotides align to TRDD3. Germline V gene lookup returns CDR1 GEAIGNYY and CDR2 EKD. This CDR3 region has 16 residues. The trim removed 3 bases at V and 4 bases at J, leaving 11 bases unmatched. The CDR3 reads CACDAVGDKAGDKLIF. DNA of the CDR3: TGTGCCTGTGACGCCGTGGGGGATAAGGCTGGCGATAAACTCATCTTT.

This clone was observed a handful of times. TCRdb lists the protein of a much larger clone for this DNA, which differs at residue 5, so this is likely a read error; the protein given here is translated from the DNA itself. The chain employs TRDV2 and TRDJ3, with TRDD3 identical over 12 bases. Trimming took 3 bases from V and 0 from J; bases not matched to a gene: 8. In germline, CDR1 is GEAIGNYY, CDR2 EKD. This CDR3 has 20 residues. In nucleotides, the CDR3 is TGTGCCTGTGACGCTATGGCTGGGGGATACGGCTCCTGGGACACCCGACAGATGTTTTTC. This translates into CACDAMAGGYGSWDTRQMFF.

Points on this clone: A far larger clone is just one base off, so this is likely a read error. Other DNA sequences in this sample translate to the same CDR3. The CDR3 loop is CACDTTGGFSSWDTRQMFF. The CDR3 bases are TGTGCCTGCGACACCACTGGGGGCTTTAGCTCCTGGGACACCCGACAGATGTTTTTC. V usage is TRDV2 and J usage is TRDJ3, with TRDD3 identical over 8 bases. In germline, CDR1 is GEAIGNYY, CDR2 EKD. The CDR3 has 19 amino acids.

The table lists this clone with a few counts. This likely stems from a read error, as it lies one base from a far larger clone. This CDR3 is also generated by other DNA sequences in the sample. The chain joins TRDV2 to TRDJ1; 13 nucleotides align to TRDD3. J was trimmed by 0 bases and V by 7 bases; bases with no gene match: 19. The CDR3 contains 20 residues. Germline CDR1 reads GEAIGNYY; CDR2 reads EKD. This CDR3 is CACDPVVTTGGYADTDKLIF. Here the CDR3 DNA reads TGTGCCTGCGACCCAGTCGTTACTACTGGGGGATACGCCGACACCGATAAACTCATCTTT.

By share, this clone counts as medium-sized (0.01 to 0.1%). A read error is likely here: a far larger clone is one base away. The CDR3, as DNA: TGTGCCTGTGACGCCCCTTATACTGGGGCCTCGAAGAACACCGATAAACTCATCTTT. It specifies CACDAPYTGASKNTDKLIF. This rearrangement joins TRDV2 to TRDJ1, with 7 positions matching TRDD3. The length of the CDR3 is 19 residues. Germline lookup yields CDR1 GEAIGNYY and CDR2 EKD. With 3 bases clipped from V and 0 bases from J, the junction kept 18 bases outside the gene matches.

A word on this clone: A far bigger clonotype differs at one base, so this is likely a read error. In the same sample, other DNA sequences code for this CDR3. V is TRDV2 and J is TRDJ1; 10 nucleotides align to TRDD3. Germline trimming cut 3 bases from V and 0 bases from J; bases unmatched to any gene: 18. CDR1 GEAIGNYY and CDR2 EKD come from the germline V gene. The CDR3 totals 20 residues. The CDR3 DNA is TGTGCCTGTGACCCGCTCAGTACTGGGGGATCATCCCGGTACACCGATAAACTCATCTTT. It is translated as CACDPLSTGGSSRYTDKLIF.

About this clone itself: This is likely an artifact of a read error, given a far larger clone one base away. J is TRDJ1 and V is TRDV2, with 7 nucleotides matching TRDD3. The CDR3 extends over 15 amino acids. Germline assignment: CDR1 GEAIGNYY and CDR2 EKD. The CDR3 spells CACDTVGGSTDKPIF. DNA for the CDR3: TGTGCCTGTGACACCGTGGGGGGATCCACCGATAAACCCATCTTT.

This clone turned up a few times. A read error likely explains this, since a far larger clone differs by one base. The chain is built from TRDV2 and TRDJ1; D possibly corresponds to TRDD3 (5 bases). V lost 3 bases, J lost 4 bases, and 11 bases lay in between. Germline-derived CDR1 and CDR2 are GEAIGNYY and EKD. This CDR3 contains 13 residues. In DNA, the CDR3 is TGTGCCTGTGACTTGTGTGGGGTCGATAAACTCATCTTT. This codes for CACDLCGVDKLIF.

This clone turned up a few times. TCRdb's protein and the translated DNA diverge at residue 3; the protein reported here is the translation of the DNA. The chain is built from TRDV2 and TRDJ1; 12 bases are shared with TRDD3. CDR3 length equals 19 residues. V lost 9 bases and J lost 0; bases outside the gene matches: 19. Germline V gene data show CDR1 as GEAIGNYY and CDR2 as EKD. CDR3 in amino acids: CARGPLLGDTLHYTDKLIF. As DNA, the CDR3 is TGTGCCCGTGGCCCTTTACTGGGGGATACCCTCCATTACACCGATAAACTCATCTTT.

This clone came up a few times. TCRdb records a much larger clone's protein for this DNA, with a difference at residue 13 that likely arises from a read error; the protein given is the translation of the DNA. The chain joins TRDV2 to TRDJ1; no definite D call. V was shortened by 0 bases and J by 4 bases, with 26 bases between the two germline ends. The CDR3 spans 19 residues. Germline V CDR1 and CDR2: GEAIGNYY, EKD. The chain's CDR3 is CACDTVQGVLKTLDDKLIF. The CDR3 region has the DNA TGTGCCTGTGACACCGTTCAGGGCGTACTGAAAACCCTGGACGATAAACTCATCTTT.

A remark on this clone: The TCRdb protein comes from a much larger clone and disagrees with this DNA's translation at residue 13, likely due to a read error; the protein given here is derived from the DNA. The chain has TRDV2 and TRDJ1; 12 bases fit TRDD3. The CDR3 is 17 residues long. The V and J ends lost 1 base and 10 bases, in that order; junction bases with no gene match: 15. CDR1 is GEAIGNYY, CDR2 EKD, per germline. CDR3 residues: CACDTLLPTGGYLGLIF. The CDR3 DNA is TGTGCCTGTGACACGCTTCTTCCTACTGGGGGATACCTGGGACTCATCTTT.

This clone was detected a few times. The protein TCRdb lists belongs to a much larger clone and differs from this DNA's translation at residue 4, which points to a read error; the protein shown is made from the DNA. The rearrangement uses TRDV2 and TRDJ1; 10 bases map to TRDD3. CDR3 length equals 20 residues. Losses at the gene ends were 5 bases for V and 0 bases for J; bases not matched to a gene: 20. Looked up from germline, CDR1 is GEAIGNYY and CDR2 is EKD. The CDR3: CACGPLSTGGSSRYTDKLIF. In nucleotides, the CDR3 is TGTGCCTGTGGCCCACTCAGTACTGGGGGATCATCCCGGTACACCGATAAACTCATCTTT.

As for this clone: The amino acid sequence in TCRdb belongs to a much larger clone and departs from this DNA's translation at residue 7, likely a sequencing read error; the sequence shown is translated from the DNA. V and J are TRDV2 and TRDJ1, with 10 bases identical to TRDD3. The CDR3 has 18 residues. Losses at the gene ends were 1 base for V and 0 bases for J; bases not matched to a gene: 10. The germline CDR1 and CDR2 sequences are GEAIGNYY and EKD. The CDR3 loop is CACDTLPGDTPHTDKLIF. DNA of the CDR3: TGTGCCTGTGACACTCTACCGGGGGATACGCCACACACCGATAAACTCATCTTT.